This TCR beta chain came from a study of blood T cells in healthy people across ages. Study information: Capturing about one barcoded beta molecule per two T cells was achieved by template switching.

Whole-study results and caveats: Nothing was known about donor CMV status, and this possibly confounded expanded clonotype changes.

This clonotype was observed a handful of times. What it binds is unknown. For the second PCR, which ran for 7 to 11 cycles, a sample-barcoded 5' primer and a J-beta primer mix were used. TCRdb recomputed calls from the 5' RACE reads with MiXCR, one row per CDR3 protein. The sample shows 600,000 to 850,000 distinct CDR3 sequences, 20% to 25% of them seen only once. Germline CDR1 DFQATT, CDR2 SNEGSKA (reference sequence). Trimming left V 0 bases short and J 5 bases short, with 10 bases between. CDR3 length equals 13 residues. Drawing of peripheral blood yielded 7.5 to 10 milliliters from each donor. A further study also used this sample, focusing on T cells of mothers and their children. That paper adds: Slightly, though not significantly, more overlap was seen in related than in unrelated mother-child pairs.

The chain has TRBV20-1 and TRBJ2-5, with D hard to call. This receptor was taken from a boy aged 5-17 years in good health. The sample comprised blood. The CDR3 DNA reads TGCAGTGCTAGAGACGTAGGAGTGGAGACCCAGTACTTC. It translates to CSARDVGVETQYF.